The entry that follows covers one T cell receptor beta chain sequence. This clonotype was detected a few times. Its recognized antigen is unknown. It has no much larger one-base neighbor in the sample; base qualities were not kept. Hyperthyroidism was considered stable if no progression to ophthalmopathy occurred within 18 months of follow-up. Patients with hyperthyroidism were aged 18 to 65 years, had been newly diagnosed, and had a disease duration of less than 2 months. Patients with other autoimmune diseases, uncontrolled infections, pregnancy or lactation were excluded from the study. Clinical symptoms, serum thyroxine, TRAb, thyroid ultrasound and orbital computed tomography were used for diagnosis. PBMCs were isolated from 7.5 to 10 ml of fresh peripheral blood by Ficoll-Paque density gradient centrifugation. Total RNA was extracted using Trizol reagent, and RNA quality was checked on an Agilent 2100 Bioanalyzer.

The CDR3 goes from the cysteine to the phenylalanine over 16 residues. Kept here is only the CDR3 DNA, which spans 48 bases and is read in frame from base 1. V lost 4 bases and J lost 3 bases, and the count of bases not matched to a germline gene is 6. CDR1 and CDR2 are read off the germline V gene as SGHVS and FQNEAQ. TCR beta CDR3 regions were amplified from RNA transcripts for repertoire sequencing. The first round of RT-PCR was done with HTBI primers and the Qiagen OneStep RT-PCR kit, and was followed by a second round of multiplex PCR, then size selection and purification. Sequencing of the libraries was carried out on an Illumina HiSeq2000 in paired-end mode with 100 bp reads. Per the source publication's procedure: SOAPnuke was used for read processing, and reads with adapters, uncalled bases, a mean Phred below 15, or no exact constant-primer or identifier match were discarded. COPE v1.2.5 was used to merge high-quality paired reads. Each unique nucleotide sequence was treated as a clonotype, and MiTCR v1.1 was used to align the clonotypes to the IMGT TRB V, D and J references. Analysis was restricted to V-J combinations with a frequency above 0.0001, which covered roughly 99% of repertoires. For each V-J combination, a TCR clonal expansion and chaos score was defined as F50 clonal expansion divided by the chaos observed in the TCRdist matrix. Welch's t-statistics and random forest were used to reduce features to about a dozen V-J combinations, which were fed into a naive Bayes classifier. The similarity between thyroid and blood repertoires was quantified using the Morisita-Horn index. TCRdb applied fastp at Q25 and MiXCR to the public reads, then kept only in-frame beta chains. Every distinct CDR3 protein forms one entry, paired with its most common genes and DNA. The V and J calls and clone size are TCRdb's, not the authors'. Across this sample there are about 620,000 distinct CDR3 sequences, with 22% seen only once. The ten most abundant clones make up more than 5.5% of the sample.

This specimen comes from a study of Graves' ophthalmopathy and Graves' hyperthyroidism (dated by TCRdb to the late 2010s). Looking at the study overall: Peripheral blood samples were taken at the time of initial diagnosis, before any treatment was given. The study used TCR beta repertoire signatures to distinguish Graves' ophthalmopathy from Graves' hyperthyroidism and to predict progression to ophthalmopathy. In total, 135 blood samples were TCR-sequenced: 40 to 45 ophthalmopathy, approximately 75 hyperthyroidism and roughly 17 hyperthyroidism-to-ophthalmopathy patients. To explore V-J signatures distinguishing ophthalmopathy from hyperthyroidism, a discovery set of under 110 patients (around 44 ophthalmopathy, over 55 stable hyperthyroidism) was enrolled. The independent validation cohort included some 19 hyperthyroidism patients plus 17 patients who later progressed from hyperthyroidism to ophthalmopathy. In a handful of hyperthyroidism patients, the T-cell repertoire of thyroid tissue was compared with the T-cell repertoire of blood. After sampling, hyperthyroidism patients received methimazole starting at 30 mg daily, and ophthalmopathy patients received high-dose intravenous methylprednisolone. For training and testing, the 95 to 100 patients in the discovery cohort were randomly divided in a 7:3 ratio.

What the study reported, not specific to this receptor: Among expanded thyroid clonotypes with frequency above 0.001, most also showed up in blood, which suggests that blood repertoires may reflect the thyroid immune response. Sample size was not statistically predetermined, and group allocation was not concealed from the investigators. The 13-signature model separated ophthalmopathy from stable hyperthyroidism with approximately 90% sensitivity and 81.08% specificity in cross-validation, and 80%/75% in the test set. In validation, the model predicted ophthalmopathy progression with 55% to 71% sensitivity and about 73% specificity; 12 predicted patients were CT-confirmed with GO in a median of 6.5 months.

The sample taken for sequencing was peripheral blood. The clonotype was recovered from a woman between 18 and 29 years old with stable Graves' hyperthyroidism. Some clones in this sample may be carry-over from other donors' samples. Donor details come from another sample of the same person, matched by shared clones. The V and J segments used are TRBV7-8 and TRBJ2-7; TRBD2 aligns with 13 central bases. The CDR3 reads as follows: CASSSLAGGPGYEQYF. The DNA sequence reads TGTGCCAGCAGCTCACTAGCGGGAGGGCCAGGCTACGAGCAGTACTTC.